These 28 T cell receptor beta chains came from one sample sequenced in a study of molecular identifiers for immune sequencing clone quantification. TCRdb re-analysed the PCR reads in MiXCR, keeping a single row per CDR3 protein. The sample has under 600,000 distinct CDR3 sequences, 20% to 25% seen once. Sequenced: naive CD8+ T cells from blood, with Jurkat cell RNA spiked in. Subset reported: FACS-sorted CD8+CD4-CCR7+CD45RA+ naive T cells. The origin of the receptors is a human donor in good health. Some libraries in this study had Jurkat cell RNA spiked in.

The V and J genes are TRBV30 and TRBJ2-7; TRBD1 aligns across 7 bases. The trim removed 3 bases at V and 4 bases at J, leaving 12 bases unmatched. The CDR3 covers 15 residues. The V gene's germline CDR1 is GTSNPN and CDR2 SVGIG (reference sequence). CDR3 region: CAWSHSGTVSYEQYF. The CDR3 DNA follows: TGTGCCTGGAGCCACTCCGGGACAGTGTCTTACGAGCAGTACTTC.

This chain connects TRBV30 to TRBJ2-6; D gene ambiguous. V lost 0 bases and J 3 bases, leaving 12 bases between the germline ends. CDR1 is GTSNPN and CDR2 is SVGIG in the germline V gene (reference sequence). CDR3 length equals 16 residues. The CDR3 protein is CAWSVGPIVGANVLTF. CDR3 coding DNA: TGTGCCTGGAGTGTAGGTCCTATCGTTGGGGCCAACGTCCTGACTTTC.

The chain recombines TRBV27 with TRBJ2-1; 7 bases agree with TRBD2. J gave up 5 bases and V 0 bases, and 22 bases lay outside the gene matches. The CDR3 spans 21 residues. CDR1 is MNHEY, CDR2 SMNVEV, per germline (reference sequence). This chain's CDR3 is CASSLSSLEVAGVNEDNEQFF. The CDR3 bases are TGTGCCAGCAGTTTATCTTCGCTGGAGGTGGCGGGAGTGAACGAAGACAATGAGCAGTTCTTC.

This clonotype has at least ten counts. The rearrangement links TRBV25-1 to TRBJ1-1; D call uncertain. Trimming pared 3 bases from V and 7 bases from J, leaving 12 bases between. This CDR3 spans 13 amino acids. Per the germline V gene, CDR1 is MGHDK and CDR2 is SYGVNS. In nucleotides, the CDR3 is TGTGCCAGCAGTGATTCCAACGTGGTTGAAGCTTTCTTT. Its translation: CASSDSNVVEAFF.

This clonotype was detected many times. The chain combines TRBV6-5 with TRBJ1-2; the D is unclear. The V gene lost 5 bases and the J gene lost 2 bases, with 9 bases spanning the gap. Germline assignment: CDR1 MNHEY and CDR2 SVGAGI. The length of the CDR3 is 13 residues. The CDR3 loop is CASSPHTNYGYTF. The CDR3 DNA reads TGTGCCAGCAGTCCACACACAAACTATGGCTACACCTTC.

This clonotype was recorded at least ten times. J is TRBJ1-5 and V is TRBV4-3, with a possible D match to TRBD1 (5 bases). The V end was cut by 0 bases, the J end by 5 bases, with 11 bases between. CDR3 length equals 15 residues. The V gene's germline CDR1 is LGHNA and CDR2 YSLEER. The CDR3 region is CASSQERGGYQPQHF. CDR3 in DNA: TGCGCCAGCAGCCAAGAAAGGGGAGGGTATCAGCCCCAGCATTTT.

In its sample, this clonotype was seen a few times. The chain links TRBV2 to TRBJ1-1; tentatively, D is TRBD1 (5 bases). The V end was cut by 5 bases, the J end by 4 bases, with 8 bases between. Germline V gene lookup returns CDR1 SNHLY and CDR2 FYNNEI. CDR3 size: 12 residues. Here the CDR3 reads CASSPQATEAFF. Written as DNA, the CDR3 is TGTGCCAGCAGTCCACAGGCCACTGAAGCTTTCTTT.

In the case of this clonotype: This may be a read error, as it is one base from a much larger clone. The rearrangement links TRBV7-2 to TRBJ2-5, with D unclear. V lost 1 base to trimming and J lost 7 bases, with 13 bases between them. The CDR3 extends over 14 amino acids. CDR1 SGHTA and CDR2 FQGNSA come from the germline V gene. Here the CDR3 DNA reads TGTGCCAGCAGCTTAGGTGTGGGGTTGGGGACCCAGTACTTC. Translating it yields CASSLGVGLGTQYF. Drawing the rest from reference TRBV7-2 and TRBJ2-5, the complete variable domain is GAGVSQSPSNKVTEKGKDVELRCDPISGHTALYWYRQSLGQGLEFLIYFQGNSAPDKSGLPSDRFSAERTGGSVSTLTIQRTQQEDSAVYLCASSLGVGLGTQYFGPGTRLLVL.

A few counts support this clonotype. The genes are TRBV20-1 and TRBJ2-3; TRBD2 aligns across 7 bases. J lost 2 bases, V lost 1 base, and 9 bases had no gene match. CDR1 DFQATT and CDR2 SNEGSKA come from the germline V gene (reference sequence). CDR3 size: 16 residues. The CDR3 loop reads CSARAGLVGNTDTQYF. Written as DNA, the CDR3 is TGCAGTGCTAGAGCCGGACTAGTGGGAAACACAGATACGCAGTATTTT.

This clonotype was observed a handful of times. V gene TRBV12-3 or TRBV12-4 combines with J gene TRBJ2-2; D remains ambiguous. The CDR3 sequence is 13 residues long. Trimming left V 6 bases short and J 9 bases short, with 14 bases between. CDR3 residues: CASSPVLTRELFF. The DNA for the CDR3 is TGTGCCAGCAGCCCCGTCTTAACTAGGGAGCTGTTTTTT.

This clonotype was recorded many times. This chain uses TRBV4-3 with TRBJ2-3; D uncertain. With 0 bases removed from V and 2 bases from J, the gap between germline ends came to 15 bases. Germline assignment: CDR1 LGHNA and CDR2 YSLEER. CDR3 size: 17 residues. The CDR3 is CASSQDGAVVPTDTQYF. The DNA of the CDR3 is TGCGCCAGCAGCCAAGATGGAGCAGTAGTACCCACAGATACGCAGTATTTT.

The rearrangement uses TRBV13 and TRBJ2-2, with 8 bases aligning to TRBD2. Per germline, CDR1 PRHDT and CDR2 FYEKMQ (reference sequence). The CDR3 has 16 residues. J was trimmed by 0 bases and V by 4 bases; bases with no gene match: 4. The CDR3 sequence: CASSSGLGPNTGELFF. CDR3 nucleotides: TGTGCCAGCAGCTCGGGACTAGGACCGAACACCGGGGAGCTGTTTTTT.

This clonotype was recorded many times. The rearrangement links TRBV12-3 or TRBV12-4 to TRBJ2-7, with 10 bases aligning to TRBD2. The ends lost 3 bases at V and 3 bases at J; junction bases unmatched: 2. This CDR3 has 14 residues. The CDR3 nucleotides read TGTGCCAGCAGTTTCTCTAGCGGGGGCTACGAGCAGTACTTC. This gives the protein CASSFSSGGYEQYF.

In its sample, this clonotype was seen a few times. J is TRBJ2-5 and V is TRBV21-1; TRBD1, the D gene given by the table, was not confirmed from the DNA. TRBV21-1 is a pseudogene. There are 14 residues in the CDR3. This CDR3 reads CASRSTADPGAQYF. The CDR3 coding sequence is TGTGCCAGCAGATCGACAGCGGACCCCGGGGCCCAGTACTTC.

The rearrangement links TRBV9 to TRBJ2-7, with unresolved D. The CDR3 totals 15 residues. Trimming took 0 bases from V and 2 from J, leaving 12 bases between them. Germline V gene data show CDR1 as SGDLS and CDR2 as YYNGEE. The CDR3 sequence: CASSVVAGPTYEQYF. The CDR3 DNA sequence: TGTGCCAGCAGCGTAGTGGCAGGCCCCACCTACGAGCAGTACTTC. Filled out from reference TRBV9 and TRBJ2-7, the complete variable domain reads DSGVTQTPKHLITATGQRVTLRCSPRSGDLSVYWYQQSLDQGLQFLIQYYNGEERAKGNILERFSAQQFPDLHSELNLSSLELGDSALYFCASSVVAGPTYEQYFGPGTRLTVT.

This clonotype was seen only a few times. J is TRBJ1-3 and V is TRBV11-2; TRBD1 is a possible D gene (6 bases). Trimming took 4 bases from V and 8 from J, leaving 21 bases between them. This CDR3 spans 16 amino acids. Germline assignment: CDR1 SGHAT and CDR2 FQNNGV. CDR3 nucleotide sequence: TGTGCCAGCAGCTCACATGATCCAGGGGTGGAAGACACCATATATTTT. It specifies CASSSHDPGVEDTIYF.

This clonotype was detected many times. The chain combines TRBV19 with TRBJ2-7; D not certain. The CDR3 sequence is 13 residues long. Germline V gene sequence: CDR1 LNHDA, CDR2 SQIVND (reference sequence). Trimming left V 4 bases short and J 0 bases short, with 7 bases between. CDR3 loop: CASSTGLSYEQYF. The CDR3 DNA reads as TGTGCCAGTAGTACGGGCCTCTCCTACGAGCAGTACTTC.

This clonotype was counted a few times. This chain links TRBV11-2 with TRBJ2-1, with 9 bases aligning to TRBD1. The V gene's germline CDR1 is SGHAT and CDR2 FQNNGV. Trimming at V came to 5 bases and at J to 8 bases, leaving 10 bases not matched to a gene. The CDR3 contains 15 residues. The CDR3 spells CASSQTGGLYDEQFF. In nucleotides, the CDR3 is TGTGCCAGCAGCCAGACAGGGGGGTTGTATGATGAGCAGTTCTTC.

On this clonotype itself: This may come from a read error, since a much larger clone is one base off. The chain has TRBV6-2 or TRBV6-3 and TRBJ1-5; tentative D call: TRBD1 (6 bases). The V end lost 11 bases, the J end lost 5 bases, and 25 bases lay between the germline ends. The CDR3 has 16 amino acids. From germline, CDR1 is MNHEY and CDR2 SVGEGT. Here the CDR3 reads CAGPFWDIFRYQPQHF. The CDR3 DNA follows: TGTGCCGGCCCCTTTTGGGACATTTTTAGGTATCAGCCCCAGCATTTT.

This clonotype came up many times. The V gene is TRBV19, the J gene TRBJ2-3; 7 bases fit TRBD1. V shed 8 bases and J 2 bases; nucleotides not matched to a gene: 4. Germline V gene data show CDR1 as LNHDA and CDR2 as SQIVND (reference sequence). The CDR3 has 13 residues. The CDR3, as DNA: TGTGCCAGTGGACAGGAAAACACAGATACGCAGTATTTT. Residues: CASGQENTDTQYF.

The table lists this clonotype with many counts. This chain links TRBV6-1 with TRBJ1-1; D call uncertain. This CDR3 spans 15 amino acids. The V gene lost 0 bases and the J gene lost 0 bases, with 8 bases spanning the gap. The germline V gene encodes CDR1 MNHNS and CDR2 SASEGT. The CDR3 sequence: CASSEAAVLNTEAFF. CDR3 sequence (DNA): TGTGCCAGCAGTGAAGCGGCAGTTTTGAACACTGAAGCTTTCTTT.

This clonotype was seen many times. The V gene is TRBV4-1, the J gene TRBJ2-7, with a weak D call TRBD1 (6 bases). Germline values: CDR1 MGHRA, CDR2 YSYEKL. Trimming cost V 2 bases and J 5 bases, with 10 bases left between them. The length of the CDR3 is 13 residues. CDR3 protein: CASSQPGVDEQYF. Here the CDR3 DNA reads TGCGCCAGCAGCCAACCAGGGGTCGACGAGCAGTACTTC.

Many counts were recorded for this clonotype. The genes are TRBV12-3 or TRBV12-4 and TRBJ1-5; tentatively, D is TRBD1 (6 bases). Trimming stripped 6 bases from V and 5 bases from J, with 14 bases between. The CDR3 length is 14 residues. For the CDR3, the DNA is TGTGCCAGCAGCACTTCGGGGGCCCATCAGCCCCAGCATTTT. Translating gives CASSTSGAHQPQHF.

This clonotype has a single count. A single base separates this from a much larger clone, so it may be a read error. The chain recombines TRBV24-1 with TRBJ2-1; 11 positions match TRBD2. V lost 9 bases, J lost 12 bases, and 9 bases stayed unmatched. CDR1 is KGHDR and CDR2 is SFDVKD in the germline V gene. The CDR3 loop spans 13 amino acids. For the CDR3, the DNA is TGTGCCACCTCTAGCGGGAGGTACGATGGGCAGTTCTTC. This encodes CATSSGRYDGQFF.

This clonotype was seen repeatedly, ten times or more. The J gene is TRBJ1-4, the V gene TRBV7-9, with no clear D. CDR1 is SEHNR, CDR2 FQNEAQ, per germline (reference sequence). This CDR3 contains 14 residues. V dropped 5 bases and J dropped 12 bases, with 19 bases sitting between them. CDR3 nucleotide sequence: TGTGCCAGCAGCCCGGACCCAAGGACTGAGGAACTGTTTTTT. Amino acid sequence: CASSPDPRTEELFF.

This clonotype was counted many times. CDR3 amino acids: CASSLAGEAFF. Here the CDR3 DNA reads TGCGCCAGCAGCTTGGCCGGTGAAGCTTTCTTT. V usage is TRBV5-1 and J usage is TRBJ1-1, with D unclear. Per the germline V gene, CDR1 is SGHRS and CDR2 is YFSETQ. The CDR3 is made up of 11 amino acids. V was pared by 0 bases and J by 7 bases, with 4 bases between.

On this clonotype itself: An end of the junction does not agree with germline; a read error may underlie this. The chain links TRBV20-1 to TRBJ2-1; 7 bases fit TRBD2. The germline V gene encodes CDR1 DFQATT and CDR2 SNEGSKA (reference sequence). The CDR3 has 13 amino acids. DNA of the CDR3: TGCAGTGCGAGAGCGGGATTGGTCAATGAGCAGTTCTTC. Residues: CSARAGLVNEQFF.

The chain employs TRBV24-1 and TRBJ2-7; 14 nucleotides line up with TRBD2. CDR1 is KGHDR, CDR2 SFDVKD, per germline. This CDR3 has 17 residues. V was pared by 9 bases and J by 2 bases, with 11 bases of the junction left unmatched. The CDR3: CATYPTSGRAFTYEQYF. The CDR3 DNA reads as TGTGCCACCTATCCGACTAGCGGGAGGGCTTTTACCTACGAGCAGTACTTC.